This TCR beta chain was observed in a study of PD-1 blockade in classical Hodgkin lymphoma. On the study more broadly: A 3 mg/kg intravenous dose of nivolumab was received by patients every 2 weeks.

No patient escaped relapse after autologous stem cell transplantation, and brentuximab vedotin exposure varied. With respect to this clone: What it binds is not known.

Sequencing was performed with immunoSEQ multiplex PCR; in TCRdb, only in-frame clones are kept and a portion is missing. The sample records 40,000 or so clones, about nine tenths being singletons. Study findings and constraints: Complete responders' baseline diversity resembled that of newly diagnosed patients.

Germline assignment: CDR1 SEHNR and CDR2 FQNEAQ (reference sequence). Trimming left V 4 bases short and J 7 bases short, with 14 bases between. There are 14 residues in the CDR3. The rearrangement uses TRBV7-9 and TRBJ1-5, with D possibly being TRBD1 (6 bases). This clonotype was obtained from a human donor with classical Hodgkin lymphoma. This material consisted of peripheral blood mononuclear cells (PBMCs), taken at baseline. For the CDR3, the DNA is TGTGCCAGCAGCTCGTGGGGGGCGGGGCAGCCCCAGCATTTT. Amino acid sequence: CASSSWGAGQPQHF.